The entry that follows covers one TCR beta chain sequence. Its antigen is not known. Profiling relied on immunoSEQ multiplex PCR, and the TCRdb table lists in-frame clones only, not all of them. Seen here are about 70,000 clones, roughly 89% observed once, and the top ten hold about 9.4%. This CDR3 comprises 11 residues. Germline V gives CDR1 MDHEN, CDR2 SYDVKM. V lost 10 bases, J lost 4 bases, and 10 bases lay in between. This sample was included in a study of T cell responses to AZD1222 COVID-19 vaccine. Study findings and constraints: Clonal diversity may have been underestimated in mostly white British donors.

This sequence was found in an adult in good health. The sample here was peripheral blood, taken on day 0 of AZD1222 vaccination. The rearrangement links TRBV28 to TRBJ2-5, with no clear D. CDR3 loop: CATGGRETQYF. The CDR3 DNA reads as TGTGCCACCGGCGGCCGAGAGACCCAGTACTTC.